What follows are 20 T cell receptor beta chains derived from one specimen sequenced in a study of control samples from healthy donors and cancer patients. Some clones are missing from TCRdb's copy, which holds only in-frame ones; the method was immunoSEQ multiplex PCR. The table has about 65,000 clones, over 75% seen once. The sample taken for sequencing was PBMCs. These receptors originate from a woman between 45 and 60 years old with colorectal cancer.

This CDR3 is CASSEFRAATGEQFF. CDR3 coding DNA: TGTGCCAGCAGTGAATTCCGGGCCGCGACAGGGGAGCAGTTCTTC. This chain joins TRBV2 and TRBJ2-1; 7 nucleotides line up with TRBD1. Trimming took 2 bases from V and 10 from J; bases not matched to a gene: 11. Germline lookup yields CDR1 SNHLY and CDR2 FYNNEI. The CDR3 is 15 amino acids.

The chain couples TRBV7-2 to TRBJ1-3, with TRBD1 as a possible D gene (5 bases). CDR3 length equals 17 residues. Germline loops: CDR1 SGHTA, CDR2 FQGNSA. Trimming shortened V by 1 base and J by 0 bases, and 13 bases separated the two germline ends. CDR3 protein: CASSLGGDRHSGNTIYF. The CDR3 region has the DNA TGTGCCAGCAGCTTAGGGGGGGACCGACACTCTGGAAACACCATATATTTT.

This chain connects TRBV5-1 to TRBJ1-1; 7 bases align to TRBD1. Germline lookup yields CDR1 SGHRS and CDR2 YFSETQ. Trimming cost V 2 bases and J 1 base; bases outside gene matches: 2. The CDR3 extends over 14 amino acids. In DNA, the CDR3 is TGCGCCAGCAGCTTAAGACAGGGGAACACTGAAGCTTTCTTT. It specifies CASSLRQGNTEAFF.

The J gene is TRBJ2-6, the V gene TRBV5-1; a possible D gene is TRBD2 (7 bases). The CDR3 is 19 amino acids. The ends were cut back, 3 bases at V and 4 bases at J, with 23 bases in the middle. Looked up from germline, CDR1 is SGHRS and CDR2 is YFSETQ. Here the CDR3 DNA reads TGCGCCAGCAGCTCCGATCCCCCGACGGGGGGCCAAGGGGCCAACGTCCTGACTTTC. Protein sequence: CASSSDPPTGGQGANVLTF.

The chain links TRBV7-2 to TRBJ2-7; 9 nucleotides line up with TRBD1. CDR1 is SGHTA, CDR2 FQGNSA, per germline. With 2 bases clipped from V and 3 bases from J, the junction kept 5 bases outside the gene matches. The CDR3 spans 15 residues. The CDR3 bases are TGTGCCAGCAGCTTATTGGGACAGGGTAACTACGAGCAGTACTTC. This encodes CASSLLGQGNYEQYF.

This chain joins TRBV6-5 and TRBJ2-2; a possible D gene is TRBD1 (6 bases). The germline V gene encodes CDR1 MNHEY and CDR2 SVGAGI. The CDR3 spans 14 residues. Trimming took 4 bases from V and 1 from J, leaving 7 bases between them. The CDR3 nucleotides are TGTGCCAGCAGTTCACAGGGGAACACCGGGGAGCTGTTTTTT. This codes for CASSSQGNTGELFF.

This clone was found once. The J gene is TRBJ2-5, the V gene TRBV28; TRBD2 aligns across 7 bases. The CDR3 is 17 amino acids. Germline values: CDR1 MDHEN, CDR2 SYDVKM. Trimming removed 5 bases from V and 9 bases from J; junction bases left unmatched: 21. The CDR3 nucleotides are TGTGCCAGCAGTCAATCCCGGGGGAGGGCCCCTCGACGGTCCCAGTACTTC. Translated, it gives CASSQSRGRAPRRSQYF.

The V call is TRBV29-1, the J call TRBJ2-5, with a weak D call TRBD1 (6 bases). Per germline, CDR1 SQVTM and CDR2 ANQGSEA. V was trimmed by 3 bases and J by 2 bases, leaving 10 bases between them. CDR3 size: 13 residues. The CDR3 sequence is CSVEGAPQETQYF. The CDR3 coding sequence is TGCAGCGTTGAGGGGGCACCACAAGAGACCCAGTACTTC.

V and J are TRBV5-1 and TRBJ1-2; 10 bases are shared with TRBD1. The CDR3 totals 20 residues. Germline-derived CDR1 and CDR2 are SGHRS and YFSETQ. Losses at the gene ends were 1 base for V and 1 base for J; bases not matched to a gene: 16. This CDR3 is CASSLTPGTGELSFNYGYTF. The CDR3 DNA sequence: TGCGCCAGCAGCTTGACCCCCGGGACAGGGGAACTTTCTTTTAACTATGGCTACACCTTC.

The V gene is TRBV2, the J gene TRBJ2-5; 16 bases agree with TRBD2. After removal of 3 bases from V and 3 bases from J, the junction contained 13 bases not matched to a gene. The V gene's germline CDR1 is SNHLY and CDR2 FYNNEI. CDR3 length: 20 amino acids. DNA of the CDR3: TGTGCCAGCAGTGATCTTTCGGGACTAGCGGGAGGGCCCTCGGAAGAGACCCAGTACTTC. It codes for CASSDLSGLAGGPSEETQYF. The variable domain in full, completed from reference TRBV2 and TRBJ2-5, reads EPEVTQTPSHQVTQMGQEVILRCVPISNHLYFYWYRQILGQKVEFLVSFYNNEISEKSEIFDDQFSVERPDGSNFTLKIRSTKLEDSAMYFCASSDLSGLAGGPSEETQYFGPGTRLLVL.

The gene calls are TRBV15 and TRBJ1-2, with unresolved D. Germline assignment: CDR1 LNHNV and CDR2 YYDKDF (reference sequence). Trimming removed 1 base at V and 8 bases at J, with 11 bases between. This CDR3 is built from 13 residues. CDR3 region: CATSRATGSGYTF. DNA for the CDR3: TGTGCCACCAGCAGAGCTACGGGGAGCGGCTACACCTTC.

The V gene is TRBV2, the J gene TRBJ2-4, with 7 nucleotides matching TRBD2. The V segment lost 6 bases and the J segment 12 bases; nucleotides outside the gene matches: 8. CDR1 SNHLY and CDR2 FYNNEI come from the germline V gene. The CDR3 is 12 amino acids. As DNA, the CDR3 is TGTGCCAGCAGGGGGACTATCGAGGGTCAGTACTTC. This encodes CASRGTIEGQYF.

The chain is built from TRBV6-5 and TRBJ2-7, with D maybe TRBD2 (7 bases). Germline V CDR1 and CDR2: MNHEY, SVGAGI. The V end lost 6 bases, the J end lost 3 bases, and 15 bases lay between the germline ends. The CDR3 spans 14 residues. CDR3: CASRGVGGLYEQYF. CDR3 sequence (DNA): TGTGCCAGCAGAGGGGTCGGGGGGCTCTACGAGCAGTACTTC.

The chain joins TRBV10-3 to TRBJ1-5; D might be TRBD1 (5 bases). CDR3 length: 15 amino acids. CDR1 is ENHRY, CDR2 SYGVKD, per germline. V lost 0 bases, J lost 6 bases, and 12 bases lay in between. The CDR3 DNA follows: TGTGCCATCAGTGAGTCTTATCAGGGCGGTCAGCCCCAGCATTTT. This translates into CAISESYQGGQPQHF.

This clone appeared once. This sequence joins TRBV19 and TRBJ1-4; TRBD1 agrees at 8 bases. The trim removed 4 bases at V and 10 bases at J, leaving 14 bases unmatched. In germline, CDR1 is LNHDA, CDR2 SQIVND (reference sequence). The CDR3 runs 16 residues. The CDR3 here is CASSTGQGGFLAKLFF. CDR3 nucleotides: TGTGCCAGTAGTACCGGACAGGGAGGTTTTCTCGCAAAACTGTTTTTT.

The J gene is TRBJ2-2, the V gene TRBV2; 7 nucleotides line up with TRBD2. There are 13 residues in the CDR3. Looked up from germline, CDR1 is SNHLY and CDR2 is FYNNEI. Unmatched junction bases numbered 4, after V lost 6 bases and J lost 6 bases. This CDR3 reads CASSDAGAGELFF. In DNA form, the CDR3 reads TGTGCCAGCAGCGACGCGGGGGCCGGGGAGCTGTTTTTT.

The chain has TRBV11-1 and TRBJ1-2, with D possibly TRBD1 on 5 matching bases. CDR3 size: 12 residues. With 3 bases removed from V and 5 bases from J, the gap between germline ends came to 7 bases. CDR1 is SGHAT, CDR2 FQDESV, per germline (reference sequence). CDR3 sequence (DNA): TGTGCCAGCAGCTTGTCAGGGTATGGCTACACCTTC. Its translation is CASSLSGYGYTF.

The chain combines TRBV11-2 with TRBJ1-2; no clear D gene. The CDR3 runs 19 residues. V lost 2 bases and J lost 0, with 22 bases in between. Germline V gene sequence: CDR1 SGHAT, CDR2 FQNNGV. As DNA, the CDR3 is TGTGCCAGCAGCTTAAATGGTCCTCTGTCGGGCCCGGCTAACTATGGCTACACCTTC. Protein sequence: CASSLNGPLSGPANYGYTF.

The chain has TRBV4-2 and TRBJ1-2; D unresolved. The germline V gene encodes CDR1 LGHNA and CDR2 YNFKEQ. The CDR3 loop spans 13 amino acids. Trimming took 7 bases from V and 4 from J, leaving 13 bases between them. The CDR3 DNA is TGTGCCAGCACCTATGAGCGGGTCTATGGCTACACCTTC. Amino acids: CASTYERVYGYTF.

J is TRBJ2-7 and V is TRBV6-5, with a possible D match to TRBD1 (5 bases). Germline V gene data show CDR1 as MNHEY and CDR2 as SVGAGI. The CDR3 has 15 residues. Trimming left V 5 bases short and J 3 bases short, with 17 bases between. The CDR3 is CASSHRFGDSYEQYF. The CDR3 DNA follows: TGTGCCAGCAGTCACCGGTTTGGAGACAGCTACGAGCAGTACTTC.